This TCR beta chain stems from a study of blood T cell repertoires in COVID-19. About the research overall: T cells, B-cell-depleted T cells, or PBMCs provided the cDNA or gDNA that served as material.

Original methodology: Quantification of nucleated cells was approximated via reference gene primer amplification. Generated by immunoSEQ multiplex PCR, the TCRdb table keeps only in-frame clones and is missing some. V, J and clone size derive from that table, while D and trimming were established from the DNA sequence. Here the sample spans about 430,000 clones, more than 70% being singletons. Trimming took 3 bases from V and 13 from J; bases not matched to a gene: 9. The CDR3 is 13 residues long. The germline CDR1 and CDR2 sequences are MNHNS and SASEGT. The receptor's source is a woman between 18 and 30 years old who had been exposed to COVID-19. The specimen sequenced was PBMCs or T cells enriched from blood (not recorded which). The chain couples TRBV6-1 to TRBJ1-2; 9 nucleotides match TRBD1. The CDR3 spells CASSEITGGASTF. The CDR3 nucleotides are TGTGCCAGCAGTGAGATTACAGGGGGCGCGAGCACCTTC.